This TCR beta chain stems from a study of response to subunit inactivated influenza vaccine. Study observations and caveats: Authors suggested that a seasonal influenza vaccination recruits few new T cells each time.

Trimming cost V 6 bases and J 6 bases, with 9 bases left between them. The CDR3 is 12 amino acids. This clonotype was seen ten or more times. Its antigen is not identified. TCRdb fed the RT-PCR reads into MiXCR, producing one record per CDR3 protein. The sample contains 450,000 to 600,000 distinct CDR3 sequences, approximately 17% of which appear only once. V is TRBV12-3 or TRBV12-4 and J is TRBJ2-1; maybe TRBD2 (6 bases). The sequence derives from a man in his fifties or sixties who received an inactivated influenza vaccine. This specimen was CD4+ T cells sorted from PBMCs, taken less than 25 months after vaccination. The CDR3 sequence is CASSTGGNEQFF. The CDR3 DNA is TGTGCCAGCAGCACCGGGGGCAATGAGCAGTTCTTC.